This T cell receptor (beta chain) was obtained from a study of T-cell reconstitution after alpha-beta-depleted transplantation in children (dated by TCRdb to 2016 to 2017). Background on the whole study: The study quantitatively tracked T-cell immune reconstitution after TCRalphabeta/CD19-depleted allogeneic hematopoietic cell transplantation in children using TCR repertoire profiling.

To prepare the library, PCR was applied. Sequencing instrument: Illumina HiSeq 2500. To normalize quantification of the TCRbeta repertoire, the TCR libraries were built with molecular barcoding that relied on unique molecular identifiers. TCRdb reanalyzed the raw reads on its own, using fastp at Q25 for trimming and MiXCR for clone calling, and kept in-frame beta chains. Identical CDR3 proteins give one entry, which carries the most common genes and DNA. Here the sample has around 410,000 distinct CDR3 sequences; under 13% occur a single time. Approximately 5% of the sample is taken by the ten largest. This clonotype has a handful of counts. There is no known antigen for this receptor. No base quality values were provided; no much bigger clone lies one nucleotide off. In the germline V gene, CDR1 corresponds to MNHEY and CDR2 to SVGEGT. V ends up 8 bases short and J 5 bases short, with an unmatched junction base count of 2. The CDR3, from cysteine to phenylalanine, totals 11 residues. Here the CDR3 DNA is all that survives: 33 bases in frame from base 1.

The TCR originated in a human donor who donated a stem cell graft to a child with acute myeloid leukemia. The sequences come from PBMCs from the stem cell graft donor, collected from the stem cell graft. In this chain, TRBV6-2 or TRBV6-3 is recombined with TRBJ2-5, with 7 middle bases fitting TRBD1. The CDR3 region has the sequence CASEQGETQYF. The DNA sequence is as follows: TGTGCCAGCGAACAGGGGGAGACCCAGTACTTC.